This T cell receptor beta chain was sequenced during a study of blood T cell repertoires in COVID-19. Study as a whole: Sample material is recorded as cDNA or gDNA derived from T cells, B-cell-depleted T cells, or PBMCs.

Patients in Seattle were enrolled during active infection, then followed longitudinally. This table comes from immunoSEQ multiplex PCR, and its TCRdb copy is limited to in-frame clones, with some not included. In the table there are over 80,000 clones, approximately 79% of which are singletons. This sequence originates from a man between 65 and 85 years old with COVID-19, enrolled during active disease. The sequenced sample consisted of peripheral blood.

The CDR3 nucleotides read TGTGCCAGCAGCACCAGACAGGGTCACAGCACAGATACGCAGTATTTT. Encoded protein: CASSTRQGHSTDTQYF. This sequence joins TRBV11-2 and TRBJ2-3; 7 bases line up with TRBD1. The CDR3 sequence is 16 residues long. Germline loops: CDR1 SGHAT, CDR2 FQNNGV. The V and J ends lost 5 bases and 0 bases, in that order; junction bases with no gene match: 8.